The rows below give T cell receptor beta chains drawn from one sample of a study of T cells in Graves' hyperthyroidism and ophthalmopathy. TCRdb reprocessed the multiplex PCR reads via MiXCR and lists one record per CDR3 protein. The repertoire holds nearly 600,000 distinct CDR3 sequences, with around 14% as singletons. The source material was blood. These receptors all stem from a woman aged 18-29 years with Graves' ophthalmopathy. CDR3s include the opening cysteine and the closing phenylalanine or tryptophan. D genes are given only for firm matches. Size values are once, few and many counts, or a class for expanded clones, and some rows have none.

j_gene: TRBJ2-1
v_gene: TRBV7-3
d_gene: TRBD2
abundance: few
len: 18
CDR3aa: CASSPIGTSGRARNEQFF
CDR3nt: TGTGCCAGCAGTCCAATCGGGACTAGCGGGAGGGCGAGGAATGAGCAGTTCTTC

j_gene: TRBJ2-6
v_gene: TRBV19
d_gene: .
abundance: few
len: 16
CDR3aa: CASNNFYGAGANVLTF
CDR3nt: TGTGCCAGTAATAATTTCTACGGTGCTGGGGCCAACGTCCTGACTTTC

j_gene: TRBJ2-1
v_gene: TRBV7-8
d_gene: .
abundance: many
len: 14
CDR3aa: CASSYRAGSDEQFF
CDR3nt: TGTGCCAGCAGCTATCGGGCAGGGAGCGATGAGCAGTTCTTC

j_gene: TRBJ2-1
v_gene: TRBV6-2/TRBV6-3
d_gene: .
abundance: many
len: 14
CDR3aa: CASRIFSSYNEQFF
CDR3nt: TGTGCCAGCAGGATATTTAGCTCCTACAATGAGCAGTTCTTC

j_gene: TRBJ2-3
v_gene: TRBV7-3
d_gene: .
abundance: .
len: 17
CDR3aa: CASSLTPETEGTDTQYF
CDR3nt: TGTGCCAGCAGCTTAACCCCGGAGACCGAGGGCACAGATACGCAGTATTTT

j_gene: TRBJ2-2
v_gene: TRBV30
d_gene: .
abundance: many
len: 14
CDR3aa: CAWSRGIASGELFF
CDR3nt: TGTGCCTGGAGTCGAGGGATTGCGTCCGGGGAGCTGTTTTTT

j_gene: TRBJ2-7
v_gene: TRBV20-1
d_gene: TRBD1
abundance: many
len: 13
CDR3aa: CSAGTGGYREQYF
CDR3nt: TGCAGTGCTGGGACAGGGGGCTATCGCGAGCAGTACTTC

j_gene: TRBJ2-1
v_gene: TRBV11-3
d_gene: TRBD2
abundance: few
len: 17
CDR3aa: CASSQWGGLAGFDEQFF
CDR3nt: TGTGCCAGCAGCCAATGGGGGGGACTAGCGGGATTCGATGAGCAGTTCTTC

j_gene: TRBJ2-1
v_gene: TRBV7-2
d_gene: TRBD1
abundance: .
len: 15
CDR3aa: CASSLLSTGTDEQFF
CDR3nt: TGTGCCAGCAGCCTCCTCTCGACAGGGACGGATGAGCAGTTCTTC

j_gene: TRBJ1-1
v_gene: TRBV6-1
d_gene: .
abundance: .
len: 12
CDR3aa: CASSVRGAEAFF
CDR3nt: TGTGCCAGCAGCGTTCGAGGGGCTGAAGCTTTCTTT

j_gene: TRBJ2-7
v_gene: TRBV7-9
d_gene: TRBD1
abundance: many
len: 14
CDR3aa: CASSSTGGAGEQYF
CDR3nt: TGTGCCAGCAGCTCGACAGGGGGCGCGGGCGAGCAGTACTTC

j_gene: TRBJ1-5
v_gene: TRBV19
d_gene: .
abundance: .
len: 14
CDR3aa: CATWAVSRNQPQHF
CDR3nt: TGTGCAACGTGGGCAGTGAGTCGCAATCAGCCCCAGCATTTT

j_gene: TRBJ2-1
v_gene: TRBV7-3
d_gene: .
abundance: .
len: 16
CDR3aa: CASSPRPGEYGNEQFF
CDR3nt: TGTGCCAGCAGCCCCAGGCCGGGGGAGTACGGCAATGAGCAGTTCTTC

j_gene: TRBJ1-1
v_gene: TRBV7-2
d_gene: .
abundance: many
len: 15
CDR3aa: CASSLAAGVNTEAFF
CDR3nt: TGTGCCAGCAGCTTAGCAGCTGGGGTGAACACTGAAGCTTTCTTT

j_gene: TRBJ2-4
v_gene: TRBV6-2/TRBV6-3
d_gene: TRBD2
abundance: .
len: 14
CDR3aa: CASSYSGRRAEKYF
CDR3nt: TGTGCCAGCAGTTACAGCGGGAGAAGGGCCGAAAAGTACTTC

j_gene: TRBJ2-6
v_gene: TRBV7-9
d_gene: .
abundance: many
len: 16
CDR3aa: CASTRVHLSGANVLTF
CDR3nt: TGTGCCAGCACCCGGGTGCACCTGTCAGGGGCCAACGTCCTGACTTTC

j_gene: TRBJ2-1
v_gene: TRBV6-2/TRBV6-3
d_gene: .
abundance: many
len: 18
CDR3aa: CASSALGAEGPSYNEQFF
CDR3nt: TGTGCCAGCAGTGCCCTAGGGGCGGAGGGCCCCTCCTACAATGAGCAGTTCTTC

j_gene: TRBJ2-1
v_gene: TRBV3-1
d_gene: TRBD2
abundance: many
len: 15
CDR3aa: CASSPGLAWYNEQFF
CDR3nt: TGTGCCAGCAGCCCCGGACTAGCTTGGTACAATGAGCAGTTCTTC

j_gene: TRBJ1-2
v_gene: TRBV4-1
d_gene: .
abundance: .
len: 15
CDR3aa: CASTRGRGFNYGYTF
CDR3nt: TGCGCCAGCACCCGCGGCAGGGGATTTAACTATGGCTACACCTTC

j_gene: TRBJ2-7
v_gene: TRBV4-3
d_gene: TRBD2
abundance: .
len: 13
CDR3aa: CASSQASGYEQYF
CDR3nt: TGCGCCAGCAGCCAGGCTAGCGGGTACGAGCAGTACTTC

j_gene: TRBJ2-4
v_gene: TRBV6-2/TRBV6-3
d_gene: .
abundance: many
len: 19
CDR3aa: CASRPAFYRDSPAKNIQYF
CDR3nt: TGTGCCAGCAGACCCGCTTTCTACCGGGACTCGCCAGCCAAAAACATTCAGTACTTC

j_gene: TRBJ2-5
v_gene: TRBV11-3
d_gene: TRBD2
abundance: many
len: 14
CDR3aa: CASSPGLGQETQYF
CDR3nt: TGTGCCAGCAGCCCCGGACTAGGCCAAGAGACCCAGTACTTC

j_gene: TRBJ1-5
v_gene: TRBV15
d_gene: .
abundance: many
len: 14
CDR3aa: CATSRDRLDQPQHF
CDR3nt: TGTGCCACCAGCAGAGACAGACTTGATCAGCCCCAGCATTTT

j_gene: TRBJ2-7
v_gene: TRBV11-2
d_gene: TRBD2
abundance: many
len: 12
CDR3aa: CASSLGGGTQYF
CDR3nt: TGTGCCAGCAGCTTAGGGGGGGGAACGCAGTACTTC

j_gene: TRBJ2-3
v_gene: TRBV27
d_gene: TRBD2
abundance: many
len: 16
CDR3aa: CASSLQLAGGPDTQYF
CDR3nt: TGTGCCAGCAGTTTACAGCTAGCGGGAGGGCCAGATACGCAGTATTTT

j_gene: TRBJ1-2
v_gene: TRBV9
d_gene: .
abundance: many
len: 12
CDR3aa: CASSGRNYGYTF
CDR3nt: TGTGCCAGCAGCGGACGGAACTATGGCTACACCTTC

j_gene: TRBJ2-2
v_gene: TRBV12-3/TRBV12-4
d_gene: TRBD1
abundance: many
len: 15
CDR3aa: CASSLEQGGTGELFF
CDR3nt: TGTGCCAGCAGTTTAGAACAGGGGGGCACCGGGGAGCTGTTTTTT

j_gene: TRBJ1-2
v_gene: TRBV27
d_gene: .
abundance: few
len: 15
CDR3aa: CASSPLLQGRNGYTF
CDR3nt: TGTGCCAGCAGTCCCCTGTTGCAGGGGAGGAATGGCTACACCTTC

j_gene: TRBJ2-3
v_gene: TRBV20-1
d_gene: TRBD2
abundance: few
len: 16
CDR3aa: CSARGPGRGRGDTQYF
CDR3nt: TGCAGTGCTAGAGGGCCCGGCCGCGGGAGGGGTGATACGCAGTATTTT

j_gene: TRBJ2-3
v_gene: TRBV20-1
d_gene: TRBD2
abundance: many
len: 13
CDR3aa: CSVGAGVTDTQYF
CDR3nt: TGCAGTGTAGGAGCGGGAGTCACAGATACGCAGTATTTT

j_gene: TRBJ2-7
v_gene: TRBV19
d_gene: TRBD2
abundance: few
len: 14
CDR3aa: CASSIAGGAYEQYF
CDR3nt: TGTGCCAGTAGTATAGCGGGAGGGGCCTACGAGCAGTACTTC

j_gene: TRBJ2-1
v_gene: TRBV20-1
d_gene: .
abundance: many
len: 12
CDR3aa: CSARDWVDEQFF
CDR3nt: TGCAGTGCTAGAGATTGGGTGGATGAGCAGTTCTTC

j_gene: TRBJ1-1
v_gene: TRBV5-1
d_gene: .
abundance: many
len: 13
CDR3aa: CASRSAGGTEAFF
CDR3nt: TGCGCCAGCAGGTCAGCGGGAGGCACTGAAGCTTTCTTT

j_gene: TRBJ2-3
v_gene: TRBV5-6
d_gene: TRBD2
abundance: .
len: 13
CDR3aa: CASRQTSVPAQYF
CDR3nt: TGTGCCAGCAGGCAGACTAGCGTCCCAGCGCAGTATTTT

j_gene: TRBJ2-5
v_gene: TRBV6-1
d_gene: TRBD1
abundance: many
len: 14
CDR3aa: CASRPQGAGATQYF
CDR3nt: TGTGCCAGCAGACCACAGGGGGCTGGTGCGACCCAGTACTTC

j_gene: TRBJ2-2
v_gene: TRBV25-1
d_gene: TRBD2
abundance: few
len: 17
CDR3aa: CASSPPSGRTDTGELFF
CDR3nt: TGTGCCAGCAGTCCCCCGAGCGGGAGGACGGACACCGGGGAGCTGTTTTTT

j_gene: TRBJ2-5
v_gene: TRBV20-1
d_gene: .
abundance: many
len: 15
CDR3aa: CSATRAATSQETQYF
CDR3nt: TGCAGTGCTACCCGAGCGGCCACCTCTCAAGAGACCCAGTACTTC

j_gene: TRBJ2-2
v_gene: TRBV24-1
d_gene: .
abundance: .
len: 16
CDR3aa: CATSDLQRENTGELFF
CDR3nt: TGTGCCACCAGTGATTTGCAACGGGAGAACACCGGGGAGCTGTTTTTT

j_gene: TRBJ2-5
v_gene: TRBV5-6
d_gene: TRBD2
abundance: many
len: 14
CDR3aa: CASSLASGRETQYF
CDR3nt: TGTGCCAGCAGCTTGGCTAGCGGGAGAGAGACCCAGTACTTC

j_gene: TRBJ1-2
v_gene: TRBV6-1
d_gene: .
abundance: .
len: 16
CDR3aa: CASSTQQTYWGKGYTF
CDR3nt: TGTGCCAGCAGCACTCAACAGACCTACTGGGGCAAGGGCTACACCTTC

j_gene: TRBJ1-2
v_gene: TRBV4-3
d_gene: .
abundance: .
len: 15
CDR3aa: CASSQELEGPNGYTF
CDR3nt: TGCGCCAGCAGCCAAGAATTGGAGGGGCCCAATGGCTACACCTTC

j_gene: TRBJ1-2
v_gene: TRBV5-1
d_gene: .
abundance: few
len: 14
CDR3aa: CASSLGWDEGRYTF
CDR3nt: TGCGCCAGCAGCTTGGGCTGGGATGAGGGTCGCTACACCTTC

j_gene: TRBJ1-1
v_gene: TRBV10-3
d_gene: .
abundance: many
len: 14
CDR3aa: CAISDPKGPAQAFF
CDR3nt: TGTGCCATCAGTGATCCGAAGGGGCCCGCCCAAGCTTTCTTT

j_gene: TRBJ1-4
v_gene: TRBV19
d_gene: TRBD1
abundance: .
len: 15
CDR3aa: CASSIRDRPNEKLFF
CDR3nt: TGTGCCAGTAGTATCCGGGACAGGCCTAATGAAAAACTGTTTTTT

j_gene: TRBJ1-6
v_gene: TRBV19
d_gene: TRBD1
abundance: .
len: 15
CDR3aa: CASRGQGAHNSPLHF
CDR3nt: TGTGCCAGTAGGGGACAGGGGGCACATAATTCACCCCTCCACTTT

j_gene: TRBJ2-5
v_gene: TRBV12-3/TRBV12-4
d_gene: TRBD1
abundance: many
len: 15
CDR3aa: CASSLADREWETQYF
CDR3nt: TGTGCCAGCAGTTTGGCGGACAGGGAGTGGGAGACCCAGTACTTC

j_gene: TRBJ2-1
v_gene: TRBV18
d_gene: TRBD2
abundance: many
len: 15
CDR3aa: CASSRSSGIYNEQFF
CDR3nt: TGTGCCAGCTCAAGGTCTAGCGGTATCTACAATGAGCAGTTCTTC